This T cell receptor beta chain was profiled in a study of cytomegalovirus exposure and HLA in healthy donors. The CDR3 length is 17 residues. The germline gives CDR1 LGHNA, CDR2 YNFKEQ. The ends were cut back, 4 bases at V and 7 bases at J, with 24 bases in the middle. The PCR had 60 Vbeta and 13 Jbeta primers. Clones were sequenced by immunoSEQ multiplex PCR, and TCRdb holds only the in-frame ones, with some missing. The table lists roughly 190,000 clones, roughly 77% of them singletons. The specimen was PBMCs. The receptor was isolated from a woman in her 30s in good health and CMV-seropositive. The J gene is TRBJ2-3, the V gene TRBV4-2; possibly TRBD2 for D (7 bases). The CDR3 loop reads CASSRGGASRTPYTQYF. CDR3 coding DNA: TGTGCCAGCAGCCGGGGGGGGGCTAGCAGGACGCCTTATACGCAGTATTTT.